This is a list of T cell receptor beta chains from one sample in a study of blood T cell repertoires in COVID-19. This table comes from immunoSEQ multiplex PCR, and its TCRdb copy is limited to in-frame clones, with some not included. Of about 110,000 clones listed, over 75% are singletons. Material: peripheral blood. Receptors were obtained from an older woman with acute or convalescent COVID-19. CDR3s include the opening cysteine and the closing phenylalanine or tryptophan. D genes are given only for firm matches. Rows may omit the clone size; those that give it use once, few, many or a size class.

>TRBJ1-4|TRBD1|-|TRBV6-5
CASSTTGGAEKLFF
TGTGCCAGCAGCACCACAGGGGGCGCGGAAAAACTGTTTTTT
>TRBJ1-1|TRBD1|few|TRBV7-2
CASSSGQASTEAFF
TGTGCCAGCAGCAGCGGACAGGCGTCCACTGAAGCTTTCTTT
>TRBJ1-3|-|-|TRBV4-1
CASSQFSPGLSSGNTIYF
TGCGCCAGCAGCCAGTTCTCCCCGGGGTTGAGCTCTGGAAACACCATATATTTT
>TRBJ1-1|TRBD1|-|TRBV6-5
CAGSRQGWNTEAFF
TGTGCCGGGTCTCGACAGGGTTGGAACACTGAAGCTTTCTTT
>TRBJ2-2|-|few|TRBV2
CASSPKRQFTGELFF
TGTGCCAGCAGTCCAAAAAGACAGTTCACCGGGGAGCTGTTTTTT
>TRBJ2-1|-|-|TRBV12-5
CASGLVAEDVDEQFF
TGTGCTAGTGGTTTGGTTGCGGAAGACGTAGATGAGCAGTTCTTC
>TRBJ2-7|-|-|TRBV27
CASSWGSDYEQYF
TGTGCCAGCAGTTGGGGCAGCGACTACGAGCAGTACTTC
>TRBJ1-2|TRBD1|-|TRBV7-9
CASSTPSTGEYGYTF
TGTGCCAGCAGCACGCCCTCGACAGGGGAGTATGGCTACACCTTC
>TRBJ2-7|TRBD2|-|TRBV11-2
CASSLAPLAGTYEQYF
TGTGCCAGCAGCTTAGCACCACTAGCGGGTACCTACGAGCAGTACTTC
>TRBJ2-6|-|-|TRBV7-9
CASSLVRWQGNTGANVLTF
TGTGCCAGCAGCTTAGTGCGGTGGCAGGGGAACACCGGGGCCAACGTCCTGACTTTC
>TRBJ1-5|-|-|TRBV6-4
CASSEDRIGQPQHF
TGTGCCAGCAGTGAAGACAGAATAGGACAGCCCCAGCATTTT
>TRBJ1-1|TRBD1|-|TRBV5-1
CASSQTPGQGSSAFF
TGCGCCAGCAGCCAGACACCGGGACAGGGATCCTCAGCTTTCTTT
>TRBJ2-3|TRBD2|-|TRBV7-9
CASSFLTSGVPSTDTQYF
TGTGCCAGCAGCTTCCTGACTAGCGGGGTCCCTAGCACAGATACGCAGTATTTT
>TRBJ2-5|-|-|TRBV11-3
CASSLGMTGHQETQYF
TGTGCCAGCAGCTTAGGGATGACAGGCCACCAAGAGACCCAGTACTTC
>TRBJ1-1|-|-|TRBV28
CASSLRERYTEAFF
TGTGCCAGCAGTTTGAGGGAGCGGTACACTGAAGCTTTCTTT
>TRBJ2-2|-|-|TRBV5-1
CASSLDGGWTGELFF
TGCGCCAGCAGCTTGGATGGGGGGTGGACCGGGGAGCTGTTTTTT
>TRBJ1-5|TRBD1|-|TRBV29-1
CSVEGTGGQPQHF
TGCAGCGTTGAAGGGACAGGGGGCCAGCCCCAGCATTTT
>TRBJ1-6|-|-|TRBV6-6
CASSYSSGVSLHF
TGTGCCAGCAGTTACTCGAGCGGGGTCAGCCTCCACTTT
>TRBJ2-3|TRBD2|-|TRBV3-1/TRBV3-2
CASSQTGASGMTDTQYF
TGTGCCAGCAGCCAGACGGGGGCTAGCGGGATGACAGATACGCAGTATTTT
>TRBJ2-2|TRBD1|-|TRBV6-2/TRBV6-3
CASSTRTGNTGELFF
TGTGCCAGCAGTACCCGGACAGGGAACACCGGGGAGCTGTTTTTT
>TRBJ1-6|-|few|TRBV27
CASSRGGVSSYNSPLHF
TGTGCCAGCAGTCGCGGGGGGGTCTCCTCCTATAATTCACCCCTCCACTTT
>TRBJ2-3|-|-|TRBV2
CASSEGAQDTQYF
TGTGCCAGCAGTGAAGGGGCCCAAGATACGCAGTATTTT
>TRBJ2-1|TRBD2|-|TRBV5-4
CASSLSSGTYNEQFF
TGTGCCAGCAGCTTGAGTAGCGGGACCTACAATGAGCAGTTCTTC
>TRBJ1-5|TRBD1|-|TRBV23-1
CASPTEEQGVWQPQHF
TGCGCCAGCCCCACAGAAGAACAGGGGGTTTGGCAGCCCCAGCATTTT
>TRBJ1-1|-|once|TRBV3-1/TRBV3-2
CASSRQVLNTEAFF
TGTGCCAGCAGCCGGCAGGTTTTGAACACTGAAGCTTTCTTT
>TRBJ2-6|-|-|TRBV5-4
CASSLRTGTGANVLTF
TGTGCCAGCAGCTTACGGACGGGAACTGGGGCCAACGTCCTGACTTTC
>TRBJ1-5|-|-|TRBV28
CASSRPGGQGHQPQHF
TGTGCCAGCTCCCGACCCGGGGGGCAGGGCCATCAGCCCCAGCATTTT
>TRBJ1-1|TRBD1|-|TRBV10-2
CASSYRGTEAFF
TGCGCCAGCAGCTACAGGGGCACTGAAGCTTTCTTT
>TRBJ2-5|TRBD2|-|TRBV27
CASTSSSGRGGETQYF
TGTGCCAGCACCTCAAGTAGCGGGAGGGGCGGCGAGACCCAGTACTTC
>TRBJ1-3|-|-|TRBV7-2
CASRRQDSGNTIYF
TGTGCCAGCAGGCGACAGGACTCTGGAAACACCATATATTTT
>TRBJ2-3|TRBD1|once|TRBV7-3
CASSLTATGVTDTQYF
TGTGCCAGCAGCTTAACGGCTACAGGGGTAACAGATACGCAGTATTTT
>TRBJ2-7|TRBD1|-|TRBV6-5
CASRGQLTYEQYF
TGTGCCAGCAGGGGACAGTTAACCTACGAGCAGTACTTC
>TRBJ2-7|TRBD2|-|TRBV30
CAWGTSGYEQYF
TGTGCCTGGGGGACTAGCGGGTACGAGCAGTACTTC
>TRBJ2-7|TRBD1|-|TRBV6-5
CASRLDRGTYEQYF
TGTGCCAGCAGGTTAGACAGGGGGACCTACGAGCAGTACTTC
>TRBJ1-2|TRBD1|once|TRBV28
CASSLPDRGSYGYTF
TGTGCCAGCAGTTTACCTGACAGGGGAAGCTATGGCTACACCTTC
>TRBJ1-4|TRBD1|-|TRBV25-1
CASSVPATRGQGNEKLFF
TGTGCCAGCAGTGTCCCCGCGACCAGGGGGCAAGGTAATGAAAAACTGTTTTTT
>TRBJ2-1|TRBD2|once|TRBV10-3
CAIRTGLTSGSDEQFF
TGTGCCATCAGGACAGGGTTAACTAGCGGGAGCGATGAGCAGTTCTTC
>TRBJ2-2|TRBD2|-|TRBV2
CASWKTSGISAGELFF
TGTGCCAGCTGGAAGACTAGCGGGATTAGTGCCGGGGAGCTGTTTTTT
>TRBJ2-1|-|once|TRBV19
CASSSGYYNEQFF
TGTGCCAGTAGTAGCGGGTATTACAATGAGCAGTTCTTC
>TRBJ2-1|-|-|TRBV5-6
CASSRGRAFYNEQFF
TGTGCCAGCAGCCGAGGGAGAGCCTTCTACAATGAGCAGTTCTTC
>TRBJ1-3|-|-|TRBV5-6
CASSLGQGRNTIYF
TGTGCCAGCAGCTTGGGACAAGGAAGAAACACCATATATTTT
>TRBJ2-2|-|-|TRBV16
CASSQGRTGELFF
TGTGCCAGCAGCCAGGGGCGCACCGGGGAGCTGTTTTTT
>TRBJ2-3|-|-|TRBV9
CASSASAEVTDTQYF
TGTGCCAGCAGCGCTAGCGCGGAAGTCACAGATACGCAGTATTTT
>TRBJ2-2|-|-|TRBV20-1
CSASTGTAGKTGELFF
TGCAGTGCTAGTACAGGGACCGCAGGGAAAACCGGGGAGCTGTTTTTT
>TRBJ1-3|-|few|TRBV5-6
CASSLWWWSSGNTIYF
TGTGCCAGCAGCTTGTGGTGGTGGAGCTCTGGAAACACCATATATTTT